This T cell receptor beta chain was sequenced in a study of blood T cell repertoires in COVID-19. About the study: Collection of acute and convalescent COVID-19 samples took place in the United States, Italy and Spain. Sample material is recorded as cDNA or gDNA derived from T cells, B-cell-depleted T cells, or PBMCs.

Clones were read by immunoSEQ multiplex PCR, and TCRdb kept only the in-frame ones, dropping some. The sample lists 200,000 or so clones, 83% occurring once. Allocation to cohorts depended on clinical history reported by the participants. Up to 2 weeks before entering the study, exposed participants had met a COVID-19 case. The CDR3 contains 15 residues. Germline V CDR1 and CDR2: SEHNR, FQNEAQ (reference sequence). Between the trimmed V and J ends, which lost 4 bases and 4 bases, there was a span of 15 bases. The material sequenced was PBMCs or T cells enriched from blood (not recorded which). This TCR derives from a woman between 50 and 59 years old who had been exposed to COVID-19. V and J are TRBV7-9 and TRBJ2-3, with a possible D match to TRBD1 (6 bases). Here the CDR3 DNA reads TGTGCCAGCAGCTCGCCTTGGGGGCGGTCAGATACGCAGTATTTT. Translation gives CASSSPWGRSDTQYF.